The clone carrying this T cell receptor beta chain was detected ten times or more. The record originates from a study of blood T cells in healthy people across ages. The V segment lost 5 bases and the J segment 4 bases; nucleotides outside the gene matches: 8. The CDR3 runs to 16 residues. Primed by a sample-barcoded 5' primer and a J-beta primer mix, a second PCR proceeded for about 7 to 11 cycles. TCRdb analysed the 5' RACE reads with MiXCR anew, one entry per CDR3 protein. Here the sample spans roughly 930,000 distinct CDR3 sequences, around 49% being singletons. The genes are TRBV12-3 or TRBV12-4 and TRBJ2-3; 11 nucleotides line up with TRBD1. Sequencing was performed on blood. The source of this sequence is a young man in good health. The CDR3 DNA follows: TGTGCCAGCAGTCCGGGACAGGGGGTTGAGTCAGATACGCAGTATTTT. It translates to CASSPGQGVESDTQYF.